A single sample is the source of the 28 T cell receptor beta chains below, sequenced in a study of technical replicates of blood from a few donors. The assay was immunoSEQ multiplex PCR, and TCRdb's table has in-frame clones only and misses some. The profile covers 87,000 or so clones, with around 93% appearing a single time and roughly 0.34% taken by the ten largest. The specimen was T cells isolated from PBMCs. The receptors come from a human donor in good health.

The chain employs TRBV9 and TRBJ1-1, with D possibly TRBD1 on 6 matching bases. Looked up from germline, CDR1 is SGDLS and CDR2 is YYNGEE. V was cut by 4 bases and J by 7 bases, with 17 bases left in between. The CDR3 is 14 residues long. CDR3 sequence: CASSPSLRDNEAFF. The CDR3, as DNA: TGTGCCAGCAGCCCTAGTCTCCGGGACAATGAAGCTTTCTTT.

This chain links TRBV7-3 with TRBJ2-3; 14 bases match TRBD2. J lost 2 bases, V lost 5 bases, and 6 bases had no gene match. This CDR3 is 17 amino acids long. Germline CDR1 is SGHTA and CDR2 is FQGTGA. For the CDR3, the DNA is TGTGCCAGCAGCCTCGGGACTAGCGGGAGTTACACAGATACGCAGTATTTT. This sequence encodes CASSLGTSGSYTDTQYF.

The V and J genes are TRBV15 and TRBJ1-4; a weak D match, TRBD1 (6 bases). Trimming removed 1 base at V and 4 bases at J, with 13 bases between. Germline V gene data show CDR1 as LNHNV and CDR2 as YYDKDF (reference sequence). The CDR3 has 16 residues. The CDR3 loop is CATSRVREGGNEKLFF. CDR3 DNA sequence: TGTGCCACCAGCAGAGTCCGGGAGGGGGGTAATGAAAAACTGTTTTTT.

This clone was detected once. The chain combines TRBV10-3 with TRBJ1-5; 8 positions agree with TRBD1. Germline CDR1 is ENHRY and CDR2 is SYGVKD. The length of the CDR3 is 12 residues. Trimming took 10 bases from V and 5 from J; bases not matched to a gene: 4. CDR3 in amino acids: CASQTGDQPQHF. The DNA for the CDR3 is TGTGCCAGCCAGACAGGGGATCAGCCCCAGCATTTT.

As regards this clone: This sample includes further DNA sequences coding for the same CDR3. The V gene is TRBV15, the J gene TRBJ2-7; D remains ambiguous. The CDR3 loop spans 13 amino acids. Deletions cut 0 bases from V and 4 bases from J, with 7 bases between. The germline gives CDR1 LNHNV, CDR2 YYDKDF (reference sequence). CDR3 amino acids: CATSRDRGYEQYF. The CDR3 DNA reads TGTGCCACCAGCAGAGATCGCGGTTACGAGCAGTACTTC.

The chain uses TRBV27 and TRBJ2-5, with 10 nucleotides matching TRBD2. J lost 5 bases, V lost 2 bases, and 5 bases had no gene match. Germline V lookup: CDR1 MNHEY, CDR2 SMNVEV (reference sequence). The CDR3 runs 15 residues. The CDR3 sequence is CASSLGASGSETQYF. CDR3 DNA: TGTGCCAGCAGTTTAGGGGCTAGCGGGAGCGAGACCCAGTACTTC.

The table lists this clone with a count of one. This chain's CDR3 is CASSQGTGTGEDEQYF. In nucleotides, the CDR3 is TGTGCCAGCAGCCAAGGAACCGGGACAGGGGAAGACGAGCAGTACTTC. The chain carries TRBV4-2 and TRBJ2-7, with 10 bases aligning to TRBD1. With 1 base clipped from V and 5 bases from J, the junction kept 8 bases outside the gene matches. The V gene's germline CDR1 is LGHNA and CDR2 YNFKEQ. CDR3 length: 16 amino acids.

The chain is built from TRBV10-3 and TRBJ1-3; no clear D. The CDR3 totals 11 residues. V gave up 7 bases and J gave up 4 bases, with 5 bases separating them. Germline V gene lookup returns CDR1 ENHRY and CDR2 SYGVKD. The CDR3 sequence is CAINQGNTIYF. As DNA, the CDR3 is TGTGCCATCAACCAGGGAAACACCATATATTTT.

This clone was recorded once. The chain carries TRBV20-1 and TRBJ2-5; D is unresolved. Germline V gene lookup returns CDR1 DFQATT and CDR2 SNEGSKA (reference sequence). The CDR3 is 10 residues long. V gave up 3 bases and J gave up 7 bases, with 6 bases separating them. In nucleotides, the CDR3 is TGCAGTGCTAGTTTCGGGACCCAGTACTTC. It yields the protein CSASFGTQYF.

V is TRBV5-1 and J is TRBJ2-7, with 7 bases matching TRBD2. Losses at the gene ends were 0 bases for V and 2 bases for J; bases not matched to a gene: 2. Germline values: CDR1 SGHRS, CDR2 YFSETQ. The length of the CDR3 is 14 residues. The CDR3 DNA follows: TGCGCCAGCAGCTTGGCTGGGACTACCTACGAGCAGTACTTC. This gives the protein CASSLAGTTYEQYF. Variable domain in full (rest from reference TRBV5-1 and TRBJ2-7): KAGVTQTPRYLIKTRGQQVTLSCSPISGHRSVSWYQQTPGQGLQFLFEYFSETQRNKGNFPGRFSGRQFSNSRSEMNVSTLELGDSALYLCASSLAGTTYEQYFGPGTRLTVT.

This chain connects TRBV6-1 to TRBJ2-3; tentatively, D is TRBD2 (6 bases). V was pared by 2 bases and J by 6 bases, with 15 bases between. The CDR3 covers 15 residues. The V gene's germline CDR1 is MNHNS and CDR2 SASEGT. The CDR3 nucleotides read TGTGCCAGCAGTGAACGAGGTTATGGGACTGATACGCAGTATTTT. Encoded protein: CASSERGYGTDTQYF.

V is TRBV18 and J is TRBJ2-5; 10 bases map to TRBD1. The CDR3 consists of 14 residues. Trimming removed 6 bases from V and 2 bases from J; junction bases left unmatched: 3. Germline lookup yields CDR1 KGHSH and CDR2 LQKENI. The CDR3 sequence is CASSQGQGQETQYF. The CDR3 bases are TGTGCCAGCTCCCAGGGACAGGGGCAAGAGACCCAGTACTTC.

V is TRBV15 and J is TRBJ2-1; a possible D gene is TRBD1 (6 bases). Trimming removed 3 bases from V and 13 bases from J, with 19 bases in between. Germline V gene lookup returns CDR1 LNHNV and CDR2 YYDKDF (reference sequence). The CDR3 totals 14 residues. The CDR3 spells CATSRGADRDLQFF. The CDR3 DNA reads as TGTGCCACCAGCAGGGGGGCTGACCGGGACCTCCAGTTCTTC.

The CDR3 nucleotides are TGCAGCGTTCGCGAGTCTAGTGAAGCTTTCTTT. Its translation: CSVRESSEAFF. V and J are TRBV29-1 and TRBJ1-1; D unresolved. The CDR3 loop spans 11 amino acids. Germline assignment: CDR1 SQVTM and CDR2 ANQGSEA. V lost 5 bases, J lost 7 bases, and 11 bases lay in between.

This chain connects TRBV9 to TRBJ1-3; unclear D gene. V was trimmed by 4 bases and J by 7 bases, leaving 9 bases between them. This CDR3 region has 12 residues. In germline, CDR1 is SGDLS, CDR2 YYNGEE. The chain's CDR3 is CASSPGGNTIYF. For the CDR3, the DNA is TGTGCCAGCAGCCCGGGAGGGAACACCATATATTTT.

This clone was counted a single time. V gene TRBV28 combines with J gene TRBJ2-7; 7 bases map to TRBD1. Looked up from germline, CDR1 is MDHEN and CDR2 is SYDVKM. This CDR3 spans 14 amino acids. J was trimmed by 4 bases and V by 2 bases; bases with no gene match: 5. CDR3 nucleotide sequence: TGTGCCAGCAGTTTAGAGACAGGGTATTACGAGCAGTACTTC. It encodes CASSLETGYYEQYF.

V and J are TRBV10-2 and TRBJ2-7; maybe TRBD2 (5 bases). Trimming cost V 6 bases and J 9 bases, with 18 bases left between them. Germline CDR1 WSHSY, CDR2 SAAADI. CDR3 length: 13 residues. The CDR3 nucleotides read TGCGCCAGCAGATTCGGAACAAAGGAGGTGCAGTACTTC. Translated: CASRFGTKEVQYF.

This clone was found once. The rearrangement uses TRBV6-1 and TRBJ2-7, with D tentatively TRBD2 (5 bases). The length of the CDR3 is 13 residues. CDR1 is MNHNS, CDR2 SASEGT, per germline. V lost 4 bases to trimming and J lost 2 bases, with 9 bases between them. The CDR3 protein is CASSVTGAYEQYF. As DNA, the CDR3 is TGTGCCAGCAGTGTAACCGGGGCCTACGAGCAGTACTTC.

The V gene is TRBV29-1, the J gene TRBJ1-3, with D possibly TRBD1 on 5 matching bases. V lost 6 bases, J lost 2 bases, and 8 bases lay in between. The CDR3 runs to 12 residues. Germline V gene data show CDR1 as SQVTM and CDR2 as ANQGSEA. CDR3 nucleotide sequence: TGCAGCGTCCCAGGGCCTGGAAACACCATATATTTT. Translating it yields CSVPGPGNTIYF.

The chain has TRBV11-2 and TRBJ1-1; 8 bases fit TRBD1. Germline trimming cut 3 bases from V and 4 bases from J; bases unmatched to any gene: 19. Germline V lookup: CDR1 SGHAT, CDR2 FQNNGV. This CDR3 is 19 amino acids long. The CDR3 nucleotides read TGTGCCAGCAGCTTTAGTTATCGGGCAGGGGGCGCGGTCCTCACTGAAGCTTTCTTT. It specifies CASSFSYRAGGAVLTEAFF.

V is TRBV6-1 and J is TRBJ2-3; 7 bases line up with TRBD2. Germline V gene data show CDR1 as MNHNS and CDR2 as SASEGT. Trimming cost V 3 bases and J 2 bases; bases outside gene matches: 20. CDR3 size: 20 residues. The CDR3 region is CASSDAWVGGLADLTDTQYF. The CDR3 coding sequence is TGTGCCAGCAGTGATGCATGGGTTGGAGGCCTAGCGGACCTCACAGATACGCAGTATTTT.

CDR3 nucleotide sequence: TGTGCCAGCAGCTTCCCAGCGGGAGGCACTTCTAGCTCCTACAATGAGCAGTTCTTC. Translation gives CASSFPAGGTSSSYNEQFF. The V call is TRBV28, the J call TRBJ2-1, with 9 positions matching TRBD2. With 6 bases clipped from V and 0 bases from J, the junction kept 15 bases outside the gene matches. Germline loops: CDR1 MDHEN, CDR2 SYDVKM. This CDR3 contains 19 residues.

J is TRBJ2-2 and V is TRBV28, with D perhaps TRBD1 (6 bases). The germline CDR1 and CDR2 sequences are MDHEN and SYDVKM. This CDR3 is 14 amino acids long. The V end was cut by 6 bases, the J end by 3 bases, with 11 bases between. The CDR3 coding sequence is TGTGCCAGCAGCTCCTACAGGGACACCGGGGAGCTGTTTTTT. Translated, it gives CASSSYRDTGELFF. Variable domain in full (rest from reference TRBV28 and TRBJ2-2): DVKVTQSSRYLVKRTGEKVFLECVQDMDHENMFWYRQDPGLGLRLIYFSYDVKMKEKGDIPEGYSVSREKKERFSLILESASTNQTSMYLCASSSYRDTGELFFGEGSRLTVL.

This chain links TRBV2 with TRBJ2-1; D is undetermined. V lost 8 bases to trimming and J lost 4 bases, with 9 bases between them. In germline, CDR1 is SNHLY, CDR2 FYNNEI. CDR3 length: 12 amino acids. Written as DNA, the CDR3 is TGTGCCAGCGAAGAGAATTACAATGAGCAGTTCTTC. Protein sequence: CASEENYNEQFF. Complete variable domain (other parts from reference TRBV2 and TRBJ2-1): EPEVTQTPSHQVTQMGQEVILRCVPISNHLYFYWYRQILGQKVEFLVSFYNNEISEKSEIFDDQFSVERPDGSNFTLKIRSTKLEDSAMYFCASEENYNEQFFGPGTRLTVL.

V usage is TRBV30 and J usage is TRBJ2-7, with 10 bases lining up with TRBD2. The germline V gene encodes CDR1 GTSNPN and CDR2 SVGIG (reference sequence). V shed 5 bases, J shed 5 bases, and the junction held 6 bases outside the gene matches. The CDR3 contains 13 residues. CDR3 in amino acids: CAWQAGGPHEQYF. In nucleotides, the CDR3 is TGTGCCTGGCAAGCGGGAGGGCCGCACGAGCAGTACTTC.

The chain carries TRBV30 and TRBJ2-2; 11 bases align to TRBD2. V lost 2 bases, J lost 5 bases, and 1 base stayed unmatched. CDR3 length: 14 residues. From germline, CDR1 is GTSNPN and CDR2 SVGIG (reference sequence). CDR3 sequence: CAWSTSGRTGELFF. The CDR3 coding sequence is TGTGCCTGGAGTACTAGCGGGAGAACCGGGGAGCTGTTTTTT.

J is TRBJ2-5 and V is TRBV27; 7 positions match TRBD1. CDR3 length equals 15 residues. The V gene end was trimmed by 6 bases and the J gene end by 2 bases; junction bases not matched to a gene: 9. Germline-derived CDR1 and CDR2 are MNHEY and SMNVEV (reference sequence). The CDR3 loop is CASRTWDSLQETQYF. The CDR3 DNA is TGTGCCAGCAGGACCTGGGACAGCCTACAAGAGACCCAGTACTTC.

The chain joins TRBV4-2 to TRBJ1-2; D ambiguous. Per germline, CDR1 LGHNA and CDR2 YNFKEQ. The CDR3 has 12 residues. V lost 0 bases and J 3 bases, leaving 2 bases between the germline ends. The CDR3 reads CASSQDDYGYTF. The CDR3 DNA is TGTGCCAGCAGCCAAGACGACTATGGCTACACCTTC.